The clone carrying this TCR beta chain was detected only once. Its antigen is undetermined. This sample was taken from a study of T cell responses to AZD1222 COVID-19 vaccine. Points from the study as a whole: Spike-wide vaccine-associated CD4 TCRs dominated at 160-218 and 743-854. Baseline seropositives among AZD1222 recipients totaled only six or seven.

TCRdb keeps only in-frame clones here, not all; method: immunoSEQ multiplex PCR. The repertoire holds 150,000 to 200,000 clones, with roughly 92% as singletons. This CDR3 contains 11 residues. V lost 6 bases, J lost 4 bases, and 7 bases lay in between. Per the germline V gene, CDR1 is DFQATT and CDR2 is SNEGSKA (reference sequence). Sequencing was performed on peripheral blood, taken on day 0 of AZD1222 vaccination. The source is an adult in good health. This chain connects TRBV20-1 to TRBJ2-1; no reliable D call. CDR3 DNA: TGCAGTGCGGACCGATACAATGAGCAGTTCTTC. It encodes CSADRYNEQFF.